In this sample, the clone carrying this T cell receptor beta chain turned up a few times. The sample originates from a study of metastatic and nonmetastatic thyroid tumors. As for the study in general: A comparison of repertoires was made across blood and tumor or nodule tissue from malignant and benign thyroid patients.

Before thyroid surgery, none of the patients had received any treatment. In the authors' workflow: Clinicopathological groups supplied CDR3 differences that were used to build a distant-metastasis classifier for papillary thyroid cancer. TCRdb re-called the PCR reads through MiXCR. TCRdb, not the authors, supplied the V and J calls. The sample has over 12,000 clones, roughly 28% seen once. CDR3 length: 13 amino acids. V lost 3 bases to trimming and J lost 3 bases; unmatched junction nucleotides: 0. Germline CDR1 SNHLY, CDR2 FYNNEI. The V gene is TRBV2, the J gene TRBJ2-3, with 7 bases that match TRBD1. Material: tumor tissue. The clonotype comes from a female donor with papillary thyroid cancer or a benign thyroid nodule (not recorded which). Some clones in this sample may be carry-over from other donors' samples. The chain's CDR3 is CASSETGTDTQYF. CDR3 DNA sequence: TGTGCCAGCAGTGAGACAGGGACAGATACGCAGTATTTT.